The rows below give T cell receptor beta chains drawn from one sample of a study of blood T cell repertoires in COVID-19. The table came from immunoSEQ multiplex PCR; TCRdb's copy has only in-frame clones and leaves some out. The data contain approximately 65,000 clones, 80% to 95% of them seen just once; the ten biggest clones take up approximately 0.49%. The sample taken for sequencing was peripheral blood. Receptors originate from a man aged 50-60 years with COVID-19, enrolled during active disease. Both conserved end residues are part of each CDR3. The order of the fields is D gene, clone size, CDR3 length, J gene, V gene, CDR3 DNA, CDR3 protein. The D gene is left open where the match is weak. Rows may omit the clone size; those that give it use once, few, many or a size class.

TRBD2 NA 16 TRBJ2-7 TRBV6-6 TGTGCCAGCAGTTCCCATACCGGGACTACCCTAGGGGAGCAGTACTTC CASSSHTGTTLGEQYF
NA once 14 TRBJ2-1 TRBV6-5 TGTGCCAGCAGTTACTCAGGCCAGGGCAATGAGCAGTTCTTC CASSYSGQGNEQFF
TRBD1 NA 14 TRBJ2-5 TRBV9 TGTGCCAGCAGCCCAAGGGGACAGCAAGAGACCCAGTACTTC CASSPRGQQETQYF
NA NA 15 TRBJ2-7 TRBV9 TGTGCCAGCAGCGTAGGCGTTAGCGGCCAGTACGAGCAGTACTTC CASSVGVSGQYEQYF
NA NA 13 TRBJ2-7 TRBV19 TGTGCCAGTAGTTCTGGCAGGATCTACGAGCAGTACTTC CASSSGRIYEQYF
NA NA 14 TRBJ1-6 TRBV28 TGTGCCAGCGCCAGAGGGCAGGTCCGTTCACCCCTCCACTTT CASARGQVRSPLHF
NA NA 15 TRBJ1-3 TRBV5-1 TGCGCCAGCAGCCTGGAGGCAGGGGAGAGAAACACCATATATTTT CASSLEAGERNTIYF
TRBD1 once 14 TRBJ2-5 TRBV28 TGTGCCAGCAGTCCGTGGGACAGGGGGGAGACCCAGTACTTC CASSPWDRGETQYF
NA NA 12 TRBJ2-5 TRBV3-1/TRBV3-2 TGTGCCAGCAGTGGAGATGCAGAGACCCAGTACTTC CASSGDAETQYF
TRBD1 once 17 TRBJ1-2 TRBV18 TGTGCCAGCTCACCCCAACCGGGACAGGGTTCCCCGGGGGGCTACACCTTC CASSPQPGQGSPGGYTF
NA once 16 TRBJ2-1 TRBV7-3 TGTGCCAGCAGCTTATCGGGGAGAGGGGGTTACAATGAGCAGTTCTTC CASSLSGRGGYNEQFF
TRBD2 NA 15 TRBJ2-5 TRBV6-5 TGTGCCAGCAGTTACCGTTCGGGAGGGCGGGAGACCCAGTACTTC CASSYRSGGRETQYF
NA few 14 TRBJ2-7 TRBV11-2 TGTGCCAGCAGCTATGTTGGGGGGACCTACGAGCAGTACTTC CASSYVGGTYEQYF
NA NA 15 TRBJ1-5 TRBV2 TGTGCCAGCACGAGAGATGAGATCGGCGGTCAGCCCCAGCATTTT CASTRDEIGGQPQHF
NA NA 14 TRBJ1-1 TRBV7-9 TGTGCCAGCAGCTCCGTAGCGGCGAACACTGAAGCTTTCTTT CASSSVAANTEAFF
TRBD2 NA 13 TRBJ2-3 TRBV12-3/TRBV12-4 TGTGCCAGCACACCGGGGGGGCTGAATACGCAGTATTTT CASTPGGLNTQYF
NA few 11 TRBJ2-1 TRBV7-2 TGTGCCAGCAGCTTCCGGACTGTGCAGTTCTTC CASSFRTVQFF
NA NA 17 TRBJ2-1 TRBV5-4 TGTGCCAGCAGCTTGGGGTCCGGGAATAGTCCCTTAAATGAGCAGTTCTTC CASSLGSGNSPLNEQFF
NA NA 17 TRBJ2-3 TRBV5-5 TGTGCCAGCAGCTTGGGTGGAACACCTCGGCGACTTGATACGCAGTATTTT CASSLGGTPRRLDTQYF
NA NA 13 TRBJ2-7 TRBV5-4 TGTGCCAGCAGCGACTTCCTTCACAACGAGCAGTACTTC CASSDFLHNEQYF
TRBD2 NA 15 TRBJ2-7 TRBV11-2 TGTGCCAGCAGCTCTCGGACTAGCGGGACCTACGAGCAGTACTTC CASSSRTSGTYEQYF
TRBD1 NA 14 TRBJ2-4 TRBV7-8 TGTGCCAGCAGGGGGGACAGGGGAGAAAACATTCAGTACTTC CASRGDRGENIQYF
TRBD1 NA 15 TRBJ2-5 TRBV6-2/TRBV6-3 TGTGCCAGCAGCCCGCTACAGGGGGCGCGGGAGACCCAGTACTTC CASSPLQGARETQYF
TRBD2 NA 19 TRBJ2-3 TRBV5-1 TGCGCCAGCAGCCTCGATAGGACTAGCGGGGTCTTAGGCACAGATACGCAGTATTTT CASSLDRTSGVLGTDTQYF
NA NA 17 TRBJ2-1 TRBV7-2 TGTGCCAGCAGCTCCGCTGCCTTTGCAGGGCCTGGCAATGAGCAGTTCTTC CASSSAAFAGPGNEQFF
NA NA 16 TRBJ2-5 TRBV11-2 TGTGCCAGCAGCTTAGTAACGGGACCCACGGGACAAATCAAGGACTTC CASSLVTGPTGQIKDF
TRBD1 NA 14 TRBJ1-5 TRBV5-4 TGTGCCAGCAGCCCGGGACAGGGCGGTCAGCCCCAGCATTTT CASSPGQGGQPQHF
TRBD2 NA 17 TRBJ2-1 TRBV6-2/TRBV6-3 TGTGCCAGCAGTTACATCGCGGGAGGGCCTTCCTACAATGAGCAGTTCTTC CASSYIAGGPSYNEQFF
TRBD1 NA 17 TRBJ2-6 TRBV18 TGTGCCAGCTCACCGGGACAGGGCTCGCGGGGGGCCAACGTCCTGACTTTC CASSPGQGSRGANVLTF
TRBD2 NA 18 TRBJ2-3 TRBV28 TGTGCCAGCAGTTTTCCTCAGACTAGCGATACGTCCACAGATACGCAGTATTTT CASSFPQTSDTSTDTQYF
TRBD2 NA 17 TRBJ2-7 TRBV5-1 TGCGCCAGCAGCTTGGATCTGCCTAGCGGGGGAGCCTACGAGCAGTACTTC CASSLDLPSGGAYEQYF
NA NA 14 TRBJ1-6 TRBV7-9 TGTGCGGGGGCTGGTGGAGGAGTAGGTTCACCCCTCCACTTT CAGAGGGVGSPLHF
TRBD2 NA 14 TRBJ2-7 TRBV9 TGTGCCAGCAGCGTAGCTAGCGGAACCTACGAGCAGTACTTC CASSVASGTYEQYF